This T cell receptor (beta chain) originates from a study of blood T cells in healthy people across ages (dated by TCRdb to between 2014 and 2017). Study-level background: In model experiments, template switching captured about one uniquely barcoded TCR beta cDNA molecule for every two T cells. The study analyzed two additional independent replicas of 1 million unique cDNA reads from the same blood draw for two donors, one aged 18 to 29 and one aged 80 or older. The study measured age-related changes in TCR beta repertoire diversity using deep sequencing normalized with unique cDNA molecular identifiers. The donors were split into four age groups: young (average around 16 years), middle-aged (39), aged (roughly 65) and long-lived (under 85). Donors of different ages were randomly distributed across sequencing lanes to avoid experimental bias. The full study reports these points: Compared with the aged group, the long-lived group had more naive CD4+ T cells, fewer expanded clones and increased TCR diversity, suggesting age selection. Conclusive comparison of naive and antigen-experienced compartments was prevented by the profiling of bulk unsorted PBMCs. Estimates of total diversity from one million sequenced T cells were regarded as lower bounds and underestimates. Observed TCR beta diversity correlated strongly with the percentage of naive T cells measured by flow cytometry. Because donor CMV infection status was unknown, age-related changes in expanded clonotypes were potentially confounded. Observed TCR beta diversity per million T cells fell roughly linearly with age, and a significant reduction was already apparent by age about 43.

Library generation was performed with 5' RACE. Reads for this sample came from an Illumina HiSeq 2500. The second PCR ran for roughly 7 to 12 cycles and used a J-beta primer mix along with a sample-barcoded 5' primer. Each TCR beta cDNA molecule received a unique molecular identifier from a template-switch 5' adaptor carrying 12 random nucleotides. Each sample yielded at least 2.5 million CDR3-containing paired-end reads. First-strand cDNA synthesis was performed from all RNA using the Mint cDNA synthesis kit, with priming by a TRBC-specific oligonucleotide. Following uracil-DNA glycosylase treatment, all cDNA underwent a first 18-cycle PCR with the universal primers M1SS and BC2_uni_R. On the authors' methods: Normalization of each sample was performed by random selection of 1 million high-quality reads, each carrying a distinct molecular identifier. Reads with shared molecular identifiers were discarded instead of being binned into consensus sequences. MiTCR, run with a Q25 quality threshold and the strictest error-elimination algorithm, handled CDR3 identification, clonotype clustering and error correction. Lower-bound total TCR beta diversity was estimated with a nonparametric unseen species model using Euler transformation. TCRdb took the public reads, trimmed them with fastp at Q25, ran MiXCR for clone calling and kept in-frame beta chains. Rows with one shared CDR3 protein collapse into an entry with the most common genes and DNA. Clone size and V and J calls follow TCRdb, not the original study. The sample table lists 920,000 or so distinct CDR3 sequences, 45% of them with a count of one. Of the sample, about 19% falls within the top ten clones.

This clonotype was seen more than once but under ten times. The antigen it recognizes is unknown. No base qualities exist here, and no much larger clone lies one base off it. Systemically healthy Caucasian individuals from Russia, approximately 39 in total and aged roughly 6 to 90 years, were included as donors. Each donor gave 8 to 10 milliliters of peripheral blood, drawn into EDTA-treated Vacutainer tubes. PBMCs were isolated by Ficoll-Paque density-gradient centrifugation, with at least 7 million obtained per sample. Total RNA, at least 5.5 micrograms per sample, was extracted from PBMCs with Trizol reagent. Naive CD45RAhigh/CD27high T cell percentages were measured by flow cytometry on a PBMC aliquot from every donor. Sequenced: blood. This receptor was identified in a woman aged 60-75 years in good health.

The DNA sequence is as follows: TGTGCCAGCAGCTCCACCCGGAGGGAAGGGGAGCAGTTCTTC. This gives the protein CASSSTRREGEQFF. The sequence links TRBV7-9 to TRBJ2-1, with TRBD2 as a weak D call on 6 bases. V and J lose 4 bases and 10 bases, and a span of 17 bases separates them. Its CDR3 holds 14 amino acids, cysteine through phenylalanine. The retained sequence is limited to the CDR3, 42 bases, with the frame set at the first base. CDR1 and CDR2, looked up from the germline V gene (reference sequence), are SEHNR and FQNEAQ.